These 30 T cell receptor beta chains were sequenced from one sample in a study of blood T cell repertoires in COVID-19. Clones were sequenced by immunoSEQ multiplex PCR, and TCRdb holds only the in-frame ones, with some missing. Of over 100,000 clones listed, roughly two thirds are singletons. Sequenced: peripheral blood. These TCRs come from a woman in her 70s with acute or convalescent COVID-19.

The chain carries TRBV28 and TRBJ1-4, with 8 positions matching TRBD1. The germline V gene has CDR1 MDHEN and CDR2 SYDVKM. J lost 6 bases, V lost 5 bases, and 8 bases had no gene match. This CDR3 is 15 amino acids long. The CDR3 loop reads CASSQAGGRDEKLFF. CDR3 in DNA: TGTGCCAGCAGTCAAGCAGGGGGCCGGGATGAAAAACTGTTTTTT.

CDR3 amino acids: CASSLAGTGGGGYTF. The CDR3 DNA follows: TGTGCCAGCAGCTTAGCCGGGACAGGGGGCGGTGGCTACACCTTC. This sequence joins TRBV5-4 and TRBJ1-2; 12 bases match TRBD1. V lost 2 bases to trimming and J lost 7 bases; unmatched junction nucleotides: 6. CDR1 and CDR2 from the germline V gene are SGHNT and YYREEE (reference sequence). The CDR3 is made up of 15 amino acids.

The CDR3 bases are TGTGCCTGGAGAGAGACTAGCGGGTCTTTGGAGACCCAGTACTTC. Encoded protein: CAWRETSGSLETQYF. The V call is TRBV30, the J call TRBJ2-5; 10 nucleotides match TRBD2. Germline CDR1 GTSNPN, CDR2 SVGIG (reference sequence). J lost 5 bases, V lost 3 bases, and 9 bases had no gene match. The CDR3 is 15 residues long.

The chain combines TRBV27 with TRBJ1-2; the D gene is possibly TRBD1 (5 bases). Germline V gene sequence: CDR1 MNHEY, CDR2 SMNVEV (reference sequence). Trimming shortened V by 6 bases and J by 4 bases, and 9 bases separated the two germline ends. The CDR3 length is 12 residues. The CDR3 spells CASRRGSYGYTF. The CDR3 DNA is TGTGCCAGCAGACGGGGGTCCTATGGCTACACCTTC.

The chain is built from TRBV6-5 and TRBJ1-4; D may be TRBD1 (6 bases). The CDR3 totals 15 residues. Between the trimmed V and J ends, which lost 2 bases and 8 bases, there was a span of 15 bases. CDR1 is MNHEY, CDR2 SVGAGI, per germline. The CDR3 region has the DNA TGTGCCAGCAGTTACGCGGGGGGCGCTTACGAAAAACTGTTTTTT. The encoded protein is CASSYAGGAYEKLFF.

This chain uses TRBV2 with TRBJ2-3; 8 nucleotides match TRBD2. With V trimmed by 5 bases and J by 5 bases, 3 bases remained unmatched. Germline CDR1 SNHLY, CDR2 FYNNEI. The CDR3 has 13 amino acids. The CDR3: CASSTGGVDTQYF. The CDR3 nucleotides are TGTGCCAGCAGTACGGGGGGGGTAGATACGCAGTATTTT. Drawing the rest from reference TRBV2 and TRBJ2-3, the complete variable domain is EPEVTQTPSHQVTQMGQEVILRCVPISNHLYFYWYRQILGQKVEFLVSFYNNEISEKSEIFDDQFSVERPDGSNFTLKIRSTKLEDSAMYFCASSTGGVDTQYFGPGTRLTVL.

The genes are TRBV18 and TRBJ2-1; 10 bases fit TRBD2. The CDR3 runs to 15 residues. Germline lookup yields CDR1 KGHSH and CDR2 LQKENI. Trimming took 3 bases from V and 5 from J; bases not matched to a gene: 4. CDR3 in amino acids: CASSPASGSNNEQFF. The DNA of the CDR3 is TGTGCCAGCTCACCTGCTAGCGGGAGTAACAATGAGCAGTTCTTC.

This sequence joins TRBV25-1 and TRBJ2-1; TRBD2 agrees at 12 bases. V shed 8 bases and J 4 bases; nucleotides not matched to a gene: 6. The CDR3 loop spans 15 amino acids. Germline V gene data show CDR1 as MGHDK and CDR2 as SYGVNS. The CDR3 sequence: CASGGLAGIYNEQFF. The CDR3, as DNA: TGTGCCAGCGGTGGACTAGCGGGGATTTACAATGAGCAGTTCTTC.

CDR3 region: CASSIDRVPGEKLFF. The CDR3 DNA reads TGTGCCAGTAGTATAGACCGGGTCCCGGGGGAAAAACTGTTTTTT. The chain links TRBV19 to TRBJ1-4; D gene ambiguous. The CDR3 consists of 15 residues. Looked up from germline, CDR1 is LNHDA and CDR2 is SQIVND (reference sequence). V dropped 0 bases and J dropped 8 bases, with 13 bases sitting between them.

The chain employs TRBV11-2 and TRBJ2-5; TRBD1 matches at 7 bases. Germline-derived CDR1 and CDR2 are SGHAT and FQNNGV. The CDR3 has 12 residues. V gave up 2 bases and J gave up 9 bases; unmatched junction bases: 3. DNA for the CDR3: TGTGCCAGCAGCTTACAGACAGGGCCCCAGTACTTC. It is translated as CASSLQTGPQYF.

This sequence joins TRBV9 and TRBJ1-2; 8 nucleotides line up with TRBD1. Germline CDR1 reads SGDLS; CDR2 reads YYNGEE. This CDR3 region has 14 residues. The V gene end was trimmed by 4 bases and the J gene end by 5 bases; junction bases not matched to a gene: 7. The CDR3 DNA reads TGTGCCAGCAGCAAGACCTGGACAGGGTATGGCTACACCTTC. Translation gives CASSKTWTGYGYTF.

The chain employs TRBV19 and TRBJ2-1; D call uncertain. V lost 6 bases and J lost 8, with 8 bases in between. Germline V gene data show CDR1 as LNHDA and CDR2 as SQIVND (reference sequence). The CDR3 is made up of 11 amino acids. The CDR3 DNA reads TGTGCCAGTAGATATCTCGATGAGCAGTTCTTC. It encodes CASRYLDEQFF.

The chain combines TRBV29-1 with TRBJ2-7; the D gene is possibly TRBD1 (6 bases). Trimming pared 5 bases from V and 0 bases from J, leaving 8 bases between. The germline gives CDR1 SQVTM, CDR2 ANQGSEA. This CDR3 has 12 amino acids. The CDR3 DNA sequence: TGCAGCGTTACAGGGAGCTCCTACGAGCAGTACTTC. Residues: CSVTGSSYEQYF.

The CDR3 protein is CASSDMRQIIANTEAFF. CDR3 nucleotides: TGTGCCAGCAGTGATATGAGACAGATTATAGCCAACACTGAAGCTTTCTTT. The genes are TRBV2 and TRBJ1-1, with a tentative D call TRBD1 (5 bases). The V gene lost 3 bases and the J gene lost 2 bases, with 19 bases spanning the gap. The CDR3 runs 17 residues. From germline, CDR1 is SNHLY and CDR2 FYNNEI.

The chain employs TRBV5-1 and TRBJ2-1; D possibly corresponds to TRBD1 (6 bases). The germline gives CDR1 SGHRS, CDR2 YFSETQ. Trimming cost V 4 bases and J 7 bases, with 15 bases left between them. This CDR3 has 14 amino acids. Here the CDR3 reads CASSQSGTYNEQFF. CDR3 bases: TGCGCCAGCAGCCAGTCCGGGACATATAATGAGCAGTTCTTC.

This clone was seen once. V and J are TRBV7-8 and TRBJ2-5; TRBD2 matches at 13 bases. With V trimmed by 6 bases and J by 0 bases, 7 bases remained unmatched. The CDR3 is 17 amino acids. CDR1 is SGHVS, CDR2 FQNEAQ, per germline. The CDR3 DNA reads as TGTGCCAGCAGACCGGGACTAGCGGGGCCGTACCAAGAGACCCAGTACTTC. Protein product: CASRPGLAGPYQETQYF.

This chain uses TRBV27 with TRBJ2-7; D possibly corresponds to TRBD1 (6 bases). The CDR3 has 13 amino acids. Germline V gene lookup returns CDR1 MNHEY and CDR2 SMNVEV (reference sequence). V gave up 4 bases and J gave up 7 bases, with 14 bases separating them. DNA for the CDR3: TGTGCCAGCAGTTACACAGGGAGAGAGGAGCAGTACTTC. Its protein product is CASSYTGREEQYF.

The chain uses TRBV9 and TRBJ1-1, with D perhaps TRBD1 (5 bases). Per germline, CDR1 SGDLS and CDR2 YYNGEE. The CDR3 extends over 13 amino acids. Trimming shortened V by 0 bases and J by 3 bases, and 6 bases separated the two germline ends. CDR3 coding DNA: TGTGCCAGCAGCGTAGAAGGGGACACTGAAGCTTTCTTT. Amino acid sequence: CASSVEGDTEAFF.

This clone occurred a few times. The chain uses TRBV29-1 and TRBJ1-2; the match to TRBD1 covers 9 bases. Germline V lookup: CDR1 SQVTM, CDR2 ANQGSEA. The V segment lost 7 bases and the J segment 1 base; nucleotides outside the gene matches: 7. The CDR3 is 14 residues long. CDR3 DNA sequence: TGCAGCGGTCGGACAGGGGCGAATAACTATGGCTACACCTTC. It yields the protein CSGRTGANNYGYTF.

Only a few counts were recorded for this clone. This chain joins TRBV27 and TRBJ1-1; D is perhaps TRBD1 (5 bases). Trimming took 4 bases from V and 5 from J, leaving 14 bases between them. In germline, CDR1 is MNHEY, CDR2 SMNVEV (reference sequence). This CDR3 contains 14 residues. The CDR3 nucleotides are TGTGCCAGCAGTTCAGGAGTCGGGGGGACTGAAGCTTTCTTT. Protein product: CASSSGVGGTEAFF.

V usage is TRBV7-8 and J usage is TRBJ1-6; D is undetermined. Per the germline V gene, CDR1 is SGHVS and CDR2 is FQNEAQ. The CDR3 extends over 16 amino acids. Trimming cost V 1 base and J 14 bases, with 21 bases left between them. DNA of the CDR3: TGTGCCAGCAGCTTAGAAAGGCCATTTACGGGTAGGTCCCTCCACTTT. Its protein product is CASSLERPFTGRSLHF.

The J gene is TRBJ1-4, the V gene TRBV7-9, with D uncertain. Germline loops: CDR1 SEHNR, CDR2 FQNEAQ (reference sequence). The V gene lost 8 bases and the J gene lost 7 bases, with 11 bases spanning the gap. This CDR3 is 12 amino acids long. The DNA for the CDR3 is TGTGCCAGCCAAAGTCTAGGTGAAAAACTGTTTTTT. Amino acids: CASQSLGEKLFF.

This rearrangement joins TRBV19 to TRBJ2-3; a weak D match, TRBD1 (6 bases). V gave up 4 bases and J gave up 0 bases, with 8 bases separating them. The germline V gene has CDR1 LNHDA and CDR2 SQIVND (reference sequence). The CDR3 is 14 residues long. In DNA form, the CDR3 reads TGTGCCAGTAGTAAACAGGGTAGCACAGATACGCAGTATTTT. Translated, it gives CASSKQGSTDTQYF.

The chain couples TRBV9 to TRBJ2-7, with 12 bases identical to TRBD2. Germline lookup yields CDR1 SGDLS and CDR2 YYNGEE. This CDR3 has 15 residues. Unmatched junction bases numbered 4, after V lost 3 bases and J lost 3 bases. This CDR3 is CASSARTSGIYEQYF. In DNA, the CDR3 is TGTGCCAGCAGCGCCCGGACTAGCGGGATCTACGAGCAGTACTTC.

This rearrangement joins TRBV5-1 to TRBJ2-3; D is perhaps TRBD1 (6 bases). Per the germline V gene, CDR1 is SGHRS and CDR2 is YFSETQ. CDR3 size: 15 residues. V was clipped by 2 bases and J by 0 bases, with 10 bases between them. The CDR3 spells CASSLEGESTDTQYF. The DNA for the CDR3 is TGCGCCAGCAGCTTAGAGGGGGAAAGCACAGATACGCAGTATTTT.

This clone was seen only once. The V gene is TRBV28, the J gene TRBJ1-5; possibly TRBD1 for D (6 bases). The CDR3 is made up of 16 amino acids. The V gene's germline CDR1 is MDHEN and CDR2 SYDVKM. The V end lost 1 base, the J end lost 5 bases, and 15 bases lay between the germline ends. The CDR3 nucleotides are TGTGCCAGCAGTTTATCGGGGGGCACCGGGGATCAGCCCCAGCATTTT. Translating it yields CASSLSGGTGDQPQHF.

V is TRBV7-2 and J is TRBJ2-1; TRBD2 agrees at 9 bases. V lost 0 bases and J lost 8; bases outside the gene matches: 8. The germline V gene encodes CDR1 SGHTA and CDR2 FQGNSA. The length of the CDR3 is 16 residues. CDR3 in amino acids: CASSLAGSGGRHEQFF. CDR3 coding DNA: TGTGCCAGCAGCTTAGCTGGAAGCGGGGGGCGTCATGAGCAGTTCTTC.

This clone was picked up a small number of times. The chain is built from TRBV6-5 and TRBJ1-2, with 9 positions matching TRBD1. This CDR3 has 13 residues. The V gene's germline CDR1 is MNHEY and CDR2 SVGAGI. Trimming cost V 4 bases and J 7 bases; bases outside gene matches: 4. The CDR3 here is CASSSRTGAGYTF. The CDR3 DNA is TGTGCCAGCAGTTCAAGGACAGGGGCTGGCTACACCTTC.

Comments on this clone: The same CDR3 also results from other DNA sequences found in this sample. The chain links TRBV9 to TRBJ1-3; the D gene is possibly TRBD1 (5 bases). Germline assignment: CDR1 SGDLS and CDR2 YYNGEE. Trimming pared 3 bases from V and 0 bases from J, leaving 7 bases between. The CDR3 totals 14 residues. The DNA of the CDR3 is TGTGCCAGCAGCGCCGGGGGCTCTGGAAACACCATATATTTT. Translated: CASSAGGSGNTIYF.

This rearrangement joins TRBV6-5 to TRBJ1-6; D uncertain. Germline CDR1 MNHEY, CDR2 SVGAGI. The CDR3 sequence is 15 residues long. Trimming pared 4 bases from V and 0 bases from J, leaving 7 bases between. For the CDR3, the DNA is TGTGCCAGCAGTTCGACAAACTCCTATAATTCACCCCTCCACTTT. It specifies CASSSTNSYNSPLHF.